The T cell receptor beta chain under discussion was sequenced for a study of response to subunit inactivated influenza vaccine. Whole-study findings and limits: The authors put forward the suggestion that each seasonal influenza vaccination may bring in only a limited number of new T cells.

TCRdb reanalysed the RT-PCR reads using MiXCR and keeps one entry per CDR3 protein. The sample yields around 760,000 distinct CDR3 sequences, about 15% seen once. This clonotype was found a few times. Antigen unknown. The CDR3 sequence is 14 residues long. V gave up 2 bases and J gave up 6 bases, with 10 bases separating them. This clonotype was obtained from a man aged 45 to 65 who received an inactivated influenza vaccine. This material consisted of PBMCs from blood, taken around two weeks before vaccination. The V and J genes are TRBV12-3 or TRBV12-4 and TRBJ2-2; D not certain. The CDR3, as DNA: TGTGCCAGCAGTTTAAGATCAGCATCCGGGGAGCTGTTTTTT. Amino acids: CASSLRSASGELFF.